This T cell receptor (beta chain) was sequenced during a study of blood T cells in healthy people across ages. Whole-study findings and limits: Without sorted subsets, naive and antigen-experienced compartments could not be conclusively compared.

The table lists this clonotype with a few counts. Its antigen is not identified. Sample-barcoded 5' priming and a J-beta primer mix drove a second PCR of roughly 6 to 12 cycles. The yield of each sample was at least 2.5 million CDR3-containing paired-end reads. TCRdb itself ran the 5' RACE reads through MiXCR, one entry per CDR3 protein. The data show approximately 800,000 distinct CDR3 sequences, approximately 53% seen once. The CDR3 loop spans 15 amino acids. CDR1 is MNHEY, CDR2 SVGAGI, per germline. V shed 6 bases, J shed 3 bases, and the junction held 9 bases outside the gene matches. Extracted total RNA amounted to at least 5.5 micrograms for each sample.

The rearrangement links TRBV6-5 to TRBJ2-7; 9 bases match TRBD1. The sequenced sample was blood. This TCR was sampled from a man aged 35-49 years in good health. CDR3 nucleotides: TGTGCCAGCAGGACCCTGGGACAGGGAATCTACGAGCAGTACTTC. Protein sequence: CASRTLGQGIYEQYF.